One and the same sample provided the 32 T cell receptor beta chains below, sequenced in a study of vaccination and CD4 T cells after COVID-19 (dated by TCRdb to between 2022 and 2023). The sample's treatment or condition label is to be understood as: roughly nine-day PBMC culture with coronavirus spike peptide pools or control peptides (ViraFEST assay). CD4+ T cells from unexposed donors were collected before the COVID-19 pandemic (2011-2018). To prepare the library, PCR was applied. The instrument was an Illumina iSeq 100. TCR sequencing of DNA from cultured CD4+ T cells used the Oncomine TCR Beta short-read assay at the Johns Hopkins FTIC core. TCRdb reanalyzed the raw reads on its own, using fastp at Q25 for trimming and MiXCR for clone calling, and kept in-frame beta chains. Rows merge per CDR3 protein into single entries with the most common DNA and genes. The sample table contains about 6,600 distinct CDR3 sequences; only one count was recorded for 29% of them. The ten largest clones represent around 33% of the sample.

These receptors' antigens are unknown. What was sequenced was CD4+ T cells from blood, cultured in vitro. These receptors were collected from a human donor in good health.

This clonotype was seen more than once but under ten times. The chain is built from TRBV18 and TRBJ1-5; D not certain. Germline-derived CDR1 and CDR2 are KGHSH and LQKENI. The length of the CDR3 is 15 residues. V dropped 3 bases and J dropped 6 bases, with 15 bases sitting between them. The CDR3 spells CASSPRDGAAQPQHF. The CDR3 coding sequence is TGTGCCAGCTCACCTCGTGACGGTGCCGCTCAGCCCCAGCATTTT.

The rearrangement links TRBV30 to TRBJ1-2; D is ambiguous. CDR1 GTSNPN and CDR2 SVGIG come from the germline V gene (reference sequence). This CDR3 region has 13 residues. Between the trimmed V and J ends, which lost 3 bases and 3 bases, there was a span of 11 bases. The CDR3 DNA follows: TGTGCCTGGAGCCCTAGAGCGGACTATGGCTACACCTTC. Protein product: CAWSPRADYGYTF.

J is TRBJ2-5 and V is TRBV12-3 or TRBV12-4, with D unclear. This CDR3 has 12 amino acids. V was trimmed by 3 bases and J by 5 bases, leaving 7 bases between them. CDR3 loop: CASSFSTETQYF. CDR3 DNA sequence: TGTGCCAGCAGTTTTAGTACGGAGACCCAGTACTTC.

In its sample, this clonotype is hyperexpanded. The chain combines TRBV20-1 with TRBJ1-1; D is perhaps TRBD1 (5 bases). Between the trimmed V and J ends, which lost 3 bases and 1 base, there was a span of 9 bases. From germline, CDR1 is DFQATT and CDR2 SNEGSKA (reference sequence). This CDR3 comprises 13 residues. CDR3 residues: CSASRRANTEAFF. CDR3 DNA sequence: TGCAGTGCTAGTCGCAGGGCGAACACTGAAGCTTTCTTT.

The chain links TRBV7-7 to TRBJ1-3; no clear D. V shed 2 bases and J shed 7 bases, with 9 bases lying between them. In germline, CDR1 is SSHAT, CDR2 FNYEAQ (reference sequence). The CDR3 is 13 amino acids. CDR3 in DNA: TGTGCCAGCAGCTTACAGCAAGGCAACACCATATATTTT. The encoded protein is CASSLQQGNTIYF.

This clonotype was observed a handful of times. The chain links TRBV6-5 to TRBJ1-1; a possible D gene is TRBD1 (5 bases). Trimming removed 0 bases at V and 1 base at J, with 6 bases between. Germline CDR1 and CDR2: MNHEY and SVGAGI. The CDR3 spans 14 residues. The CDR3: CASSYSQGNTEAFF. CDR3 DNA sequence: TGTGCCAGCAGTTACTCGCAGGGGAACACTGAAGCTTTCTTT.

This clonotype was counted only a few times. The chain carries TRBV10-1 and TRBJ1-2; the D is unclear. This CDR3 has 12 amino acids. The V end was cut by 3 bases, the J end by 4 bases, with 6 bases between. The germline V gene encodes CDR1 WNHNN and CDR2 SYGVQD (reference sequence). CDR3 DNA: TGCGCCAGCAGTGACCACCCCTATGGCTACACCTTC. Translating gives CASSDHPYGYTF.

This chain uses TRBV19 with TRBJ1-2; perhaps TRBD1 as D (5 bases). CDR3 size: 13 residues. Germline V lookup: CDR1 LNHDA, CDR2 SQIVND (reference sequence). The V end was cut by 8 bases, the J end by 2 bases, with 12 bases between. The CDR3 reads CASAPGENYGYTF. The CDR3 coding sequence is TGTGCCAGTGCTCCGGGGGAAAACTATGGCTACACCTTC.

In DNA form, the CDR3 reads TGCAGTGCTAGACGCAGTAGCAATCAGCCCCAGCATTTT. Translated, it gives CSARRSSNQPQHF. The chain has TRBV20-1 and TRBJ1-5; unclear D gene. The CDR3 has 13 amino acids. Per germline, CDR1 DFQATT and CDR2 SNEGSKA (reference sequence). The V end was cut by 2 bases, the J end by 0 bases, with 5 bases between.

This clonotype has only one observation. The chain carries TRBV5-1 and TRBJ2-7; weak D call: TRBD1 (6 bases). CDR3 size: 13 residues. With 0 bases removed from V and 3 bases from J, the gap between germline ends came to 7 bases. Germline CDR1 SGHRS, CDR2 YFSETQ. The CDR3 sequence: CASSLEQGYEQYF. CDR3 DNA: TGCGCCAGCAGCTTGGAACAGGGCTACGAGCAGTACTTC.

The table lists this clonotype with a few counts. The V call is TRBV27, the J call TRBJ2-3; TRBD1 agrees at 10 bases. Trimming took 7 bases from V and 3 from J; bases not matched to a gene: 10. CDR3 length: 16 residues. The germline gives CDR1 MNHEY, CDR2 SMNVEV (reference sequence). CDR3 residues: CASTFQGQGGTDTQYF. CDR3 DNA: TGTGCCAGCACCTTTCAAGGACAGGGGGGGACAGATACGCAGTATTTT.

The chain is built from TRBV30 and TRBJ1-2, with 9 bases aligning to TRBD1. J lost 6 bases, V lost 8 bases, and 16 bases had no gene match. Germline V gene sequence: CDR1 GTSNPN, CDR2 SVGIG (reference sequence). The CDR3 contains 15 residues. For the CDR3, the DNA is TGTGCCCGATCCCTCTCGGGACAGGGTCTTGATGGCTACACCTTC. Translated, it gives CARSLSGQGLDGYTF.

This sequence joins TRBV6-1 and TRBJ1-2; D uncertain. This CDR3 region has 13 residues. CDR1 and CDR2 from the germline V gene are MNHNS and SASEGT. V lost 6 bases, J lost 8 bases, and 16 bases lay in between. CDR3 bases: TGTGCCAGCAGCAACGGGCCTACCGGGGGCTACACCTTC. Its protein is CASSNGPTGGYTF.

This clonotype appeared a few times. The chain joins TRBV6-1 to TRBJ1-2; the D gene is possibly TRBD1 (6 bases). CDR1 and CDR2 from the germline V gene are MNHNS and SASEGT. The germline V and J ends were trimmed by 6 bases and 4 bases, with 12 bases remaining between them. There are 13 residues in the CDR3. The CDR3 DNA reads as TGTGCCAGCAGACAGGGATTAGGCTATGGCTACACCTTC. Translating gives CASRQGLGYGYTF.

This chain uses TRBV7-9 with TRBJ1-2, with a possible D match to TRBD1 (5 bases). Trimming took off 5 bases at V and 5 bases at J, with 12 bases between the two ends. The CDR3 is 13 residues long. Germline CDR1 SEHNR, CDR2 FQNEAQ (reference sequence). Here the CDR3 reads CASSLGTEYGYTF. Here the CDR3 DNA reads TGTGCCAGCAGCCTAGGGACTGAGTATGGCTACACCTTC.

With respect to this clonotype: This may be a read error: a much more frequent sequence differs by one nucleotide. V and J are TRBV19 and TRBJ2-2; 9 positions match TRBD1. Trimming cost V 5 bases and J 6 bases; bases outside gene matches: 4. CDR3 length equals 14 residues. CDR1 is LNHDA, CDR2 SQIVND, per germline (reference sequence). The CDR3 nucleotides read TGTGCCAGTAGTCTTACAGGGGGCGCCGGGGAGCTGTTTTTT. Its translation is CASSLTGGAGELFF.

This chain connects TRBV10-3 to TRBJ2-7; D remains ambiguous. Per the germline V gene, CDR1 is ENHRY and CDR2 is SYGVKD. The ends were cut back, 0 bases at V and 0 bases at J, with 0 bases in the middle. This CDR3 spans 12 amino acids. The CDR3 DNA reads TGTGCCATCAGTGAGTCCTCCTACGAGCAGTACTTC. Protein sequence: CAISESSYEQYF.

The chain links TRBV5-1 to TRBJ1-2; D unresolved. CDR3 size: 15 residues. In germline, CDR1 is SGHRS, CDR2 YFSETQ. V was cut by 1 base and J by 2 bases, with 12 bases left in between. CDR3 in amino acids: CASSLNPRENYGYTF. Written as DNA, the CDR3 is TGCGCCAGCAGCTTGAATCCAAGGGAAAACTATGGCTACACCTTC.

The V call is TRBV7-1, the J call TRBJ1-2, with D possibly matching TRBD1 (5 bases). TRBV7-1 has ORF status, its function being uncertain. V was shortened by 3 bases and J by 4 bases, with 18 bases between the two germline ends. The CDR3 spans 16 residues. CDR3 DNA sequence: TGTGCCAGCAGCTCGGAGAGGGGACTACTCGGCTATGGCTACACCTTC. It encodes CASSSERGLLGYGYTF.

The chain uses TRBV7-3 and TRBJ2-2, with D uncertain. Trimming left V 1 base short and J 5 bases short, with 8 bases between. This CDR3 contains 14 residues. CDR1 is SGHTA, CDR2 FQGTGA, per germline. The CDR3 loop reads CASSLSAGTGELFF. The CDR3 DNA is TGTGCCAGCAGCTTAAGCGCTGGAACCGGGGAGCTGTTTTTT.

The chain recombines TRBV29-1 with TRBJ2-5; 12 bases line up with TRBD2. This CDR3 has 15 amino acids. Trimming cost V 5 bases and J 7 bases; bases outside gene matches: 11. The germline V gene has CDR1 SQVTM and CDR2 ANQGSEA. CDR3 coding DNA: TGCAGCGTTTCCGTCGGGACTAGCGGGCGGGGGACCCAGTACTTC. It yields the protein CSVSVGTSGRGTQYF.

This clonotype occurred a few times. The CDR3 DNA reads TGTGCTAGTGGCCCAGGACAGAGCTATGGCTACACCTTC. The encoded protein is CASGPGQSYGYTF. The V and J genes are TRBV12-5 and TRBJ1-2, with D perhaps TRBD1 (6 bases). CDR3 length: 13 amino acids. V lost 6 bases and J 4 bases, leaving 12 bases between the germline ends. The germline gives CDR1 LGHNT, CDR2 FRNRAP.

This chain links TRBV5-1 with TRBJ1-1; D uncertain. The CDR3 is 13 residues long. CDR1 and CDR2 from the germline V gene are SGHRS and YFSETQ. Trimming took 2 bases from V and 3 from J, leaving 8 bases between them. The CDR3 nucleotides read TGCGCCAGCAGCTTTAGGATCGACACTGAAGCTTTCTTT. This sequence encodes CASSFRIDTEAFF.

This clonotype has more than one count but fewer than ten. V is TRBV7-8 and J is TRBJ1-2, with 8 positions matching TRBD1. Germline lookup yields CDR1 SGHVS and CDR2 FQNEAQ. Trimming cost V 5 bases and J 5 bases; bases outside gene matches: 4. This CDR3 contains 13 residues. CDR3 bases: TGTGCCAGCAGCCCTACAGGGGGATATGGCTACACCTTC. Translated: CASSPTGGYGYTF. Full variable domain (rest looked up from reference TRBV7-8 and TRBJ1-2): GAGVSQSPRYKVAKRGQDVALRCDPISGHVSLFWYQQALGQGPEFLTYFQNEAQLDKSGLPSDRFFAERPEGSVSTLKIQRTQQEDSAVYLCASSPTGGYGYTFGSGTRLTVV.

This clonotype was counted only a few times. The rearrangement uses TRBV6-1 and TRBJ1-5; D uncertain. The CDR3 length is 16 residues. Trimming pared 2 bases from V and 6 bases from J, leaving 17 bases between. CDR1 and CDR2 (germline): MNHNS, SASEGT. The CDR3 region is CASSELGRFIIQPQHF. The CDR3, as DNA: TGTGCCAGCAGTGAATTGGGCAGGTTTATTATTCAGCCCCAGCATTTT.

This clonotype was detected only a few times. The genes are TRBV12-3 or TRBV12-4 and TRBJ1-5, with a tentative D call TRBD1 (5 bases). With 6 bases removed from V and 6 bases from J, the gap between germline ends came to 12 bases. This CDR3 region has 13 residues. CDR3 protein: CASSHQGGQPQHF. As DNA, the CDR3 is TGTGCCAGCAGCCACCAGGGTGGTCAGCCCCAGCATTTT.

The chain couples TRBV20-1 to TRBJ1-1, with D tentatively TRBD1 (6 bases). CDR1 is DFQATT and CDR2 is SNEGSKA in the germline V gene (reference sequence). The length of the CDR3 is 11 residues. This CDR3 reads CNPDSNTEAFF. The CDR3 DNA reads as TGCAACCCGGACAGTAACACTGAAGCTTTCTTT.

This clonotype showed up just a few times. The CDR3, as DNA: TGTGCCAGCGGGACCGGGACTAGCGGATCGACGGGGGAGACCCAGTACTTC. Protein product: CASGTGTSGSTGETQYF. The chain employs TRBV2 and TRBJ2-5; TRBD2 aligns across 11 bases. The V gene end was trimmed by 8 bases and the J gene end by 5 bases; junction bases not matched to a gene: 16. Germline assignment: CDR1 SNHLY and CDR2 FYNNEI. The CDR3 has 17 amino acids.

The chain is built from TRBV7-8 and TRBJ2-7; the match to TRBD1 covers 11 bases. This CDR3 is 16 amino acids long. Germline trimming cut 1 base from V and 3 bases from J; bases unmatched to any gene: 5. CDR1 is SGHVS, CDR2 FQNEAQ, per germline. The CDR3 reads CASSLEGDRGFYEQYF. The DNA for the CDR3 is TGTGCCAGCAGCTTAGAGGGGGACAGGGGGTTCTACGAGCAGTACTTC.

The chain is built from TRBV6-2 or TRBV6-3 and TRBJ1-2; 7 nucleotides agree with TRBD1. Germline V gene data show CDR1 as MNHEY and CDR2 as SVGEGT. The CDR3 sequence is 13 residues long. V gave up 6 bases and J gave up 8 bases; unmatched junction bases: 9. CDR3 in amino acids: CASRVSTGEGYTF. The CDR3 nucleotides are TGTGCCAGCAGAGTATCAACAGGGGAAGGCTACACCTTC.

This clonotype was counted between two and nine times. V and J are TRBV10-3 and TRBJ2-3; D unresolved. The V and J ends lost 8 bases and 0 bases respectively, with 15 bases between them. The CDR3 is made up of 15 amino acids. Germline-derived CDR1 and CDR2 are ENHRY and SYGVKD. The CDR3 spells CAISSPVVSTDTQYF. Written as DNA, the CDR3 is TGTGCCATCTCGTCCCCAGTAGTGAGCACAGATACGCAGTATTTT.

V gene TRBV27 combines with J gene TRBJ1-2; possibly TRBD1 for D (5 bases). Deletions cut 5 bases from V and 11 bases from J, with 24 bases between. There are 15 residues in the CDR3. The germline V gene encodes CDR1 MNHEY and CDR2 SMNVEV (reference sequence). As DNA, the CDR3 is TGTGCCAGCAGTAGAGAAGACCGGGACGTGGAAGTGTACACCTTC. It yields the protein CASSREDRDVEVYTF.